This entry features one T cell receptor (beta chain) sequence. The source of the sample is a study of T-cell memory formation after mild COVID-19. TCRdb reprocessed the 5' RACE reads via MiXCR and lists one record per CDR3 protein. Among under 450,000 distinct CDR3 sequences, less than 25% were seen once, and the ten largest hold under 15%. V lost 0 bases, J lost 1 base, and 8 bases stayed unmatched. Germline loops: CDR1 DFQATT, CDR2 SNEGSKA (reference sequence). This CDR3 region has 17 residues. Sample: PBMCs or a T cell subset sorted from them (not recorded which). The sequence derives from an adult woman who had mild COVID-19 (a few samples of this study predate the infection). Cell type and time point are not known. The gene calls are TRBV20-1 and TRBJ2-2, with 7 bases lining up with TRBD1. DNA of the CDR3: TGCAGTGCTAGAGATCTTAGGACAGGCTTGAACACCGGGGAGCTGTTTTTT. Encoded protein: CSARDLRTGLNTGELFF.